This TCR beta chain was profiled in a study of shared clonotypes between healthy human individuals. This clone has just a few counts. All donors were healthy HIV-negative adults lacking recent acute infections or vaccinations. Caucasian adults living in Nashville, Tennessee, provided all samples. Each PCR replicate run on unsorted PBMC took in 300 ng DNA, some 28,000 T cell genomes. TCRdb's copy holds only in-frame clones and misses some; the assay was immunoSEQ multiplex PCR. Of about 470,000 clones listed, about 85% were seen once; the top ten hold less than 15%. This sequence was found in a woman between 40 and 55 years old in good health. Some clones in this sample may be carry-over from other donors' samples. Source material: PBMCs.

CDR3 DNA sequence: TGCGCCAGCAGATCAGAATACACTGAAGCTTTCTTT. Protein sequence: CASRSEYTEAFF. V is TRBV5-1 and J is TRBJ1-1; D gene ambiguous. Germline loops: CDR1 SGHRS, CDR2 YFSETQ. The CDR3 spans 12 residues. The V end was cut by 5 bases, the J end by 3 bases, with 8 bases between.